The 26 T cell receptor beta chains reported below all come from one sample, sequenced in a study of spatial heterogeneity in lung cancer. Noted time point: sample taken at primary tumor resection. Each CDR3 protein gets one entry after TCRdb re-called the 5' RACE reads with MiXCR. The sample gives hundreds of distinct CDR3 sequences, 21% of which show up once; about 46% is in the top ten. The material sequenced was normal lung tissue next to the tumor, taken at surgery. Receptor source: a male donor with early-stage non-small cell lung cancer.

By frequency in the sample, this clonotype is large. Found in a library prepared for alpha chains, this beta chain is an off-target read, and its abundance has little meaning. The genes are TRBV30 and TRBJ2-4, with D unclear. In germline, CDR1 is GTSNPN, CDR2 SVGIG (reference sequence). CDR3 length: 14 amino acids. V shed 2 bases and J shed 4 bases, with 12 bases lying between them. This CDR3 is CAWSPVLGKNIQYF. CDR3 nucleotide sequence: TGTGCCTGGAGTCCCGTCTTGGGGAAAAACATTCAGTACTTC.

This clonotype is large in the sample. This beta chain is off target for a library built for alpha chains, so its abundance means little. The CDR3 loop reads CASSEGLTYEQYF. CDR3 nucleotide sequence: TGTGCCAGCAGCGAGGGACTAACCTACGAGCAGTACTTC. The gene calls are TRBV9 and TRBJ2-7; 7 positions agree with TRBD2. J was trimmed by 2 bases and V by 3 bases; bases with no gene match: 2. The CDR3 runs to 13 residues. CDR1 is SGDLS and CDR2 is YYNGEE in the germline V gene.

To note about this clonotype: This beta chain represents an off-target read in a library built for alpha chains; its size is of limited meaning. The chain uses TRBV28 and TRBJ2-1; 9 bases align to TRBD1. Germline V gives CDR1 MDHEN, CDR2 SYDVKM. This CDR3 region has 14 residues. The junction had 10 bases not matched to a gene; V was cut back by 8 bases and J by 8 bases. CDR3 bases: TGTGCCAGCCTTTTGCGACAGGGGGGCCATGAGCAGTTCTTC. Amino acid sequence: CASLLRQGGHEQFF.

A remark on this clonotype: This beta chain is an off-target read within a library intended for alpha chains, so its frequency means little. The chain is built from TRBV9 and TRBJ2-7, with D perhaps being TRBD1 or TRBD2 (5 bases each). Looked up from germline, CDR1 is SGDLS and CDR2 is YYNGEE. This CDR3 has 14 residues. V was pared by 0 bases and J by 5 bases, with 12 bases between. The CDR3 coding sequence is TGTGCCAGCAGCGTAGGGGGGACGATCCACGAGCAGTACTTC. Amino acid sequence: CASSVGGTIHEQYF.

This clonotype turned up a few times. An end of the junction does not agree with germline; a read error may underlie this. A library prepared for alpha chains yielded this beta chain as an off-target read; its size is of little meaning. The chain has TRBV6-9 and TRBJ1-2; D uncertain. The V gene's germline CDR1 is MNHGY and CDR2 SVAAGI. The CDR3 loop spans 11 amino acids. The CDR3 here is CASSYRAGRFF. As DNA, the CDR3 is TGTGCCAGCAGTTACCGAGCTGGCCGCTTCTTC.

This clonotype is deemed large. A library made for alpha chains picked up this beta chain off target, so its size means little. The CDR3 protein is CASREQGYNEQFF. The CDR3, as DNA: TGTGCCAGCAGGGAACAGGGGTACAATGAGCAGTTCTTC. This chain uses TRBV28 with TRBJ2-1; TRBD1 agrees at 7 bases. This CDR3 contains 13 residues. J lost 4 bases, V lost 6 bases, and 3 bases had no gene match. Per the germline V gene, CDR1 is MDHEN and CDR2 is SYDVKM.

In this sample, this clonotype is large (0.1 to 1%). The size of this beta chain means little, since it is a stray read in a library made for alpha chains. The genes are TRBV10-2 and TRBJ2-1, with 9 positions matching TRBD2. Germline CDR1 reads WSHSY; CDR2 reads SAAADI. Trimming cost V 5 bases and J 9 bases; bases outside gene matches: 5. The CDR3 is made up of 13 amino acids. The CDR3 loop is CASSRSGRIEQFF. The CDR3 DNA follows: TGCGCCAGCAGTCGTAGCGGGAGAATTGAGCAGTTCTTC.

Details on this clonotype: Because this beta chain is a stray read in a library intended to capture alpha chains, its abundance should not be given much weight. J is TRBJ2-7 and V is TRBV27; 12 nucleotides align to TRBD2. The CDR3 runs 13 residues. V dropped 6 bases and J dropped 7; count of bases not matched to a gene: 4. Germline-derived CDR1 and CDR2 are MNHEY and SMNVEV (reference sequence). The CDR3, as DNA: TGTGCCAGCAGGCCAGGACTAGCGGGAGAGCAGTACTTC. Encoded protein: CASRPGLAGEQYF.

With regard to this clonotype: This beta chain is an off-target read within a library intended for alpha chains, so its frequency means little. This chain joins TRBV5-1 and TRBJ1-1; D gene unclear. The length of the CDR3 is 14 residues. The germline CDR1 and CDR2 sequences are SGHRS and YFSETQ. The V and J ends lost 2 bases and 4 bases respectively, with 12 bases between them. This chain's CDR3 is CASSFFLGSTEAFF. The CDR3 nucleotides read TGCGCCAGCAGCTTTTTCCTAGGCAGCACTGAAGCTTTCTTT.

A remark on this clonotype: This beta chain is an off-target read within a library intended for alpha chains, so its frequency means little. The J gene is TRBJ2-5, the V gene TRBV6-2 or TRBV6-3; no definite D call. The V end lost 9 bases, the J end lost 7 bases, and 9 bases lay between the germline ends. CDR3 length: 10 amino acids. The germline CDR1 and CDR2 sequences are MNHEY and SVGEGT. CDR3 sequence (DNA): TGTGCCAGTTCGCGTGGGACCCAGTACTTC. Protein sequence: CASSRGTQYF.

In the case of this clonotype: For a library built for alpha chains, this beta chain is a stray read; little rests on its size. CDR3 nucleotides: TGCAGTGCTAGAAGACAATCGGAGCGGTCCGAGCAGTACTTC. Residues: CSARRQSERSEQYF. The V call is TRBV20-1, the J call TRBJ2-7; weak D call: TRBD2 (5 bases). This CDR3 spans 14 amino acids. Germline CDR1 reads DFQATT; CDR2 reads SNEGSKA (reference sequence). The V end was cut by 2 bases, the J end by 6 bases, with 17 bases between.

Concerning this clonotype itself: This beta chain is a stray sequence in a library constructed for alpha chains; its clone size is not meaningful. The genes are TRBV6-6 and TRBJ2-7, with 7 bases identical to TRBD2. The CDR3 is made up of 14 amino acids. CDR1 is MNHNY, CDR2 SVGAGI, per germline (reference sequence). After removal of 2 bases from V and 2 bases from J, the junction contained 3 bases not matched to a gene. The CDR3 coding sequence is TGTGCCAGCAGTTACGGGGGGGGACCCTACGAGCAGTACTTC. Translation gives CASSYGGGPYEQYF.

Details on this clonotype: As an off-target read in a library built for alpha chains, this beta chain has a frequency of little significance. The rearrangement links TRBV10-3 to TRBJ2-7; the D gene is possibly TRBD1 (5 bases). This CDR3 has 14 amino acids. Germline-derived CDR1 and CDR2 are ENHRY and SYGVKD. V lost 5 bases to trimming and J lost 0 bases, with 11 bases between them. The CDR3 bases are TGTGCCATCAGTAACCAGGGAAGCTCCTACGAGCAGTACTTC. Translated, it gives CAISNQGSSYEQYF.

A few counts support this clonotype. Because this beta chain is a stray read in a library intended to capture alpha chains, its abundance should not be given much weight. The CDR3 DNA is TGTGCCAGCAGTTTGCGACAGGGGGATCAGCCCCAGCATTTT. As protein: CASSLRQGDQPQHF. V is TRBV27 and J is TRBJ1-5, with TRBD1 identical over 9 bases. Germline lookup yields CDR1 MNHEY and CDR2 SMNVEV (reference sequence). The CDR3 runs 14 residues. J gave up 5 bases and V 3 bases, and 2 bases lay outside the gene matches.

By sample share, this clonotype is hyperexpanded. Little can be read into the size of this beta chain, an off-target read in a library designed for alpha chains. The chain joins TRBV11-2 to TRBJ2-3, with 9 nucleotides matching TRBD2. The V gene's germline CDR1 is SGHAT and CDR2 FQNNGV. The CDR3 contains 16 residues. J was trimmed by 6 bases and V by 0 bases; bases with no gene match: 7. The CDR3 sequence: CASSLDASGTLDTQYF. The CDR3 region has the DNA TGTGCCAGCAGCTTAGATGCTAGCGGGACGTTGGATACGCAGTATTTT. The complete variable domain, with remaining parts taken from reference TRBV11-2 and TRBJ2-3, reads EAGVAQSPRYKIIEKRQSVAFWCNPISGHATLYWYQQILGQGPKLLIQFQNNGVVDDSQLPKDRFSAERLKGVDSTLKIQPAKLEDSAVYLCASSLDASGTLDTQYFGPGTRLTVL.

This clonotype appeared a few times. Found in a library prepared for alpha chains, this beta chain is an off-target read, and its abundance has little meaning. The CDR3 sequence is CSAKTGGKGYEQYF. CDR3 coding DNA: TGCAGTGCCAAGACGGGGGGAAAGGGGTACGAGCAGTACTTC. The chain combines TRBV20-1 with TRBJ2-7; 7 bases map to TRBD2. Germline lookup yields CDR1 DFQATT and CDR2 SNEGSKA (reference sequence). The CDR3 extends over 14 amino acids. The V and J ends lost 6 bases and 4 bases, in that order; junction bases with no gene match: 12.

By share of the sample, this clonotype is large (0.1 to 1%). Little can be read into the size of this beta chain, an off-target read in a library designed for alpha chains. The gene calls are TRBV10-2 and TRBJ2-7; perhaps TRBD1 as D (6 bases). The V end lost 4 bases, the J end lost 3 bases, and 10 bases lay between the germline ends. This CDR3 region has 13 residues. Per the germline V gene, CDR1 is WSHSY and CDR2 is SAAADI. The CDR3 is CASSGGTYYEQYF. CDR3 DNA: TGCGCCAGCAGTGGGGGGACATACTACGAGCAGTACTTC.

About this clonotype: This beta chain appears as a stray read in a library generated for alpha chains; its size is not informative. This chain uses TRBV29-1 with TRBJ2-1; 12 nucleotides match TRBD2. The trim removed 7 bases at V and 8 bases at J, leaving 6 bases unmatched. Per the germline V gene, CDR1 is SQVTM and CDR2 is ANQGSEA. CDR3 length: 13 residues. This chain's CDR3 is CSAGLAGSDEQFF. The CDR3 DNA follows: TGCAGCGCTGGACTAGCGGGATCCGATGAGCAGTTCTTC.

This clonotype is a singleton in its sample. The library was built for alpha chains, so this beta chain is an off-target read and its size means little. V is TRBV28 and J is TRBJ2-3, with D possibly TRBD2 on 5 matching bases. The CDR3 length is 14 residues. Trimming removed 3 bases from V and 1 base from J, with 8 bases in between. The germline gives CDR1 MDHEN, CDR2 SYDVKM. CDR3 sequence: CASSFLAGTDTQYF. The CDR3 DNA follows: TGTGCCAGCAGTTTTCTAGCTGGCACAGATACGCAGTATTTT.

With respect to this clonotype: Within a library made for alpha chains, this beta chain is off target, and its count is uninformative. The J gene is TRBJ2-7, the V gene TRBV28, with 9 bases that match TRBD2. The germline V gene has CDR1 MDHEN and CDR2 SYDVKM. There are 14 residues in the CDR3. The V gene end was trimmed by 4 bases and the J gene end by 4 bases; junction bases not matched to a gene: 5. The CDR3 DNA follows: TGTGCCAGCAGTTCCGGGACTAGCCTTTACGAGCAGTACTTC. Translating gives CASSSGTSLYEQYF.

A word on this clonotype: Within a library made for alpha chains, this beta chain is off target, and its count is uninformative. This sequence joins TRBV19 and TRBJ2-5; weak D call: TRBD1 (6 bases). V was clipped by 5 bases and J by 3 bases, with 10 bases between them. The CDR3 extends over 13 amino acids. In germline, CDR1 is LNHDA, CDR2 SQIVND (reference sequence). This CDR3 reads CASSDRPKETQYF. The CDR3 DNA is TGTGCCAGTAGTGACAGGCCGAAAGAGACCCAGTACTTC.

Concerning this clonotype: This beta chain turned up in a library designed for alpha chains; as an off-target read, its abundance says little. This chain connects TRBV12-5 to TRBJ2-7; 7 bases align to TRBD1. After removal of 5 bases from V and 6 bases from J, the junction contained 10 bases not matched to a gene. The germline V gene encodes CDR1 LGHNT and CDR2 FRNRAP. CDR3 length: 14 residues. CDR3 residues: CASGTGTVGAEQYF. The CDR3 DNA reads TGTGCTAGTGGTACAGGGACAGTTGGGGCCGAGCAGTACTTC.

With regard to this clonotype: Because the library targeted alpha chains, this beta chain is an off-target read whose size means little. CDR3 nucleotides: TGTGCCAGCCGCTTTACAGGGATCACCTACGAGCAGTACTTC. This encodes CASRFTGITYEQYF. This sequence joins TRBV28 and TRBJ2-7; a possible D gene is TRBD1 (6 bases). Trimming took 8 bases from V and 2 from J, leaving 16 bases between them. Per the germline V gene, CDR1 is MDHEN and CDR2 is SYDVKM. The CDR3 totals 14 residues.

This clonotype is labeled as large. This beta chain came through as a stray read in a library set up for alpha chains, and its size says little. V is TRBV11-2 and J is TRBJ2-5; no clear D gene. V gave up 1 base and J gave up 5 bases, with 8 bases separating them. This CDR3 is 13 amino acids long. CDR1 and CDR2 (germline): SGHAT, FQNNGV. The CDR3 sequence: CASSLAPLETQYF. Written as DNA, the CDR3 is TGTGCCAGCAGCTTAGCGCCTCTCGAGACCCAGTACTTC.

Turning to this clonotype: This beta chain turned up in a library designed for alpha chains; as an off-target read, its abundance says little. The chain links TRBV2 to TRBJ2-1; D is ambiguous. Between the trimmed V and J ends, which lost 6 bases and 4 bases, there was a span of 10 bases. The CDR3 totals 13 residues. Germline lookup yields CDR1 SNHLY and CDR2 FYNNEI. The CDR3, as DNA: TGTGCCAGCAGGGAATCAGTGTACAATGAGCAGTTCTTC. Encoded protein: CASRESVYNEQFF. The full variable domain, in which reference TRBV2 and TRBJ2-1 provide the parts outside the CDR3, is EPEVTQTPSHQVTQMGQEVILRCVPISNHLYFYWYRQILGQKVEFLVSFYNNEISEKSEIFDDQFSVERPDGSNFTLKIRSTKLEDSAMYFCASRESVYNEQFFGPGTRLTVL.

This clonotype was counted a few times. Since it is a stray read in a library aimed at alpha chains, this beta chain has a size that is not meaningful. The rearrangement uses TRBV6-1 and TRBJ2-7, with unresolved D. Germline V gene lookup returns CDR1 MNHNS and CDR2 SASEGT. Trimming shortened V by 4 bases and J by 6 bases, and 16 bases separated the two germline ends. This CDR3 has 14 amino acids. The chain's CDR3 is CASSAYSFSGEQYF. In DNA form, the CDR3 reads TGTGCCAGCAGTGCCTATTCCTTCTCGGGCGAGCAGTACTTC.